The 21 T cell receptor beta chains below come from one sample, sequenced in a study of T cells expressing NK-cell markers. TCRdb re-called the 5' RACE reads; every CDR3 protein appears as one record, without DNA. The table gives 500,000 to 700,000 distinct CDR3 sequences; the top ten clones make up less than 4.5% of it. Sequencing was performed on blood T cells: a sorted CD56 or NKG2C T cell subset, CD4+ or CD8+ T cells, or bulk PBMC T cells (not recorded which). Every receptor here comes from a man younger than 35 in good health.

The chain is built from TRBV7-2 and TRBJ2-3; TCRdb calls TRBD2, which cannot be checked without DNA. Germline loops: CDR1 SGHTA, CDR2 FQGNSA. This CDR3 contains 17 residues. CDR3 loop: CASSLLGGSRGTDTQYF.

V and J are TRBV7-8 and TRBJ2-5; TCRdb lists TRBD1, though no DNA is available to test this call. The CDR3 is 18 residues long. Germline V gives CDR1 SGHVS, CDR2 FQNEAQ. The CDR3 reads CASSLNRGGRGFQETQYF. The variable domain in full, completed from reference TRBV7-8 and TRBJ2-5, reads GAGVSQSPRYKVAKRGQDVALRCDPISGHVSLFWYQQALGQGPEFLTYFQNEAQLDKSGLPSDRFFAERPEGSVSTLKIQRTQQEDSAVYLCASSLNRGGRGFQETQYFGPGTRLLVL.

This chain uses TRBV6-2 or TRBV6-3 with TRBJ1-2; the D call of TRBD1 rests on TCRdb alone, since no DNA is present to check it. The CDR3 is made up of 15 amino acids. The V gene's germline CDR1 is MNHEY and CDR2 SVGEGT. Here the CDR3 reads CASSYEGQVRNGYTF.

The rearrangement joins TRBV28 to TRBJ2-2; TCRdb designates TRBD1, a call that cannot be tested without DNA. CDR1 and CDR2 from the germline V gene are MDHEN and SYDVKM. CDR3 length: 13 residues. CDR3 in amino acids: CASSFRGPGELFF.

The rearrangement uses TRBV5-5 and TRBJ2-2; TCRdb's assignment of TRBD1 cannot be checked, as there is no DNA. CDR3 length equals 14 residues. Germline V CDR1 and CDR2: SGHKS, YYEKEE (reference sequence). The CDR3 reads CASSTRPVGGELFF.

V is TRBV7-9 and J is TRBJ2-7; lacking DNA, the TRBD1 call made by TCRdb goes unchecked. CDR3 size: 13 residues. Looked up from germline, CDR1 is SEHNR and CDR2 is FQNEAQ (reference sequence). The CDR3 region is CASSLEGKYEQYF.

The rearrangement joins TRBV3-1 to TRBJ2-3; the D gene TCRdb calls, TRBD2, cannot be checked with no DNA. The germline V gene encodes CDR1 LGHDT and CDR2 YNNKEL (reference sequence). CDR3 length equals 16 residues. The CDR3 loop reads CASSPSGGVMTDTQYF.

This sequence joins TRBV20-1 and TRBJ1-5. The CDR3 consists of 15 residues. The germline CDR1 and CDR2 sequences are DFQATT and SNEGSKA (reference sequence). CDR3 sequence reads: CSARGTQGGDQPQHF.

The chain carries TRBV29-1 and TRBJ2-1; the D call of TRBD1 rests on TCRdb alone, since no DNA is present to check it. The germline V gene encodes CDR1 SQVTM and CDR2 ANQGSEA. The CDR3 is made up of 16 amino acids. The CDR3: CSMGPEGVAERNEQFF.

The chain combines TRBV11-2 with TRBJ1-6. Germline V gene lookup returns CDR1 SGHAT and CDR2 FQNNGV. The CDR3 runs 13 residues. This CDR3 is CASSPDFGSPLHF.

This chain uses TRBV20-1 with TRBJ2-1; TCRdb gives TRBD2 as the D gene, but with no DNA this cannot be confirmed. CDR1 is DFQATT and CDR2 is SNEGSKA in the germline V gene (reference sequence). The length of the CDR3 is 16 residues. Here the CDR3 reads CSAPGLAGISYNEQFF.

The V and J genes are TRBV7-3 and TRBJ2-3; without DNA, the TCRdb call of TRBD1 cannot be checked. CDR3 length equals 17 residues. The germline CDR1 and CDR2 sequences are SGHTA and FQGTGA. CDR3 sequence reads: CASSPYGGRASTDTQYF.

The rearrangement joins TRBV18 to TRBJ2-5; no DNA is available, so the TRBD1 call from TCRdb remains unchecked. The CDR3 totals 15 residues. Germline CDR1 KGHSH, CDR2 LQKENI. The CDR3 loop reads CASSGGGFYQETQYF.

The chain combines TRBV11-1 with TRBJ2-5. Germline V gives CDR1 SGHAT, CDR2 FQDESV (reference sequence). The CDR3 consists of 14 residues. The CDR3 protein is CASTLRRTQETQYF. The whole variable domain, filled in from reference TRBV11-1 and TRBJ2-5, reads EAEVAQSPRYKITEKSQAVAFWCDPISGHATLYWYRQILGQGPELLVQFQDESVVDDSQLPKDRFSAERLKGVDSTLKIQPAELGDSAMYLCASTLRRTQETQYFGPGTRLLVL.

This CDR3 reads CASSQRGGGPQETQYF. The V and J genes are TRBV3-1 and TRBJ2-5; the TRBD2 assignment by TCRdb is unverifiable without DNA. CDR1 and CDR2 from the germline V gene are LGHDT and YNNKEL (reference sequence). The CDR3 has 16 residues.

This rearrangement joins TRBV29-1 to TRBJ1-2. The CDR3 consists of 13 residues. Germline V CDR1 and CDR2: SQVTM, ANQGSEA. The CDR3 is CSYVGPEEHGYTF.

The gene calls are TRBV7-8 and TRBJ2-1; TCRdb selects TRBD2, and the lack of DNA leaves this call unchecked. The CDR3 loop spans 15 amino acids. Germline V gives CDR1 SGHVS, CDR2 FQNEAQ. CDR3 region: CASSMGREDNNEQFF.

V is TRBV7-2 and J is TRBJ2-7; the TRBD1 assignment by TCRdb is unverifiable without DNA. The V gene's germline CDR1 is SGHTA and CDR2 FQGNSA. This CDR3 spans 12 amino acids. The CDR3 loop reads CASSPQGSEQYF.

The chain is built from TRBV29-1 and TRBJ2-7; the D call from TCRdb, TRBD2, cannot be confirmed without DNA. Germline CDR1 is SQVTM and CDR2 is ANQGSEA. The CDR3 length is 12 residues. CDR3 sequence: CSVGGLAVEQYF.

The chain joins TRBV5-1 to TRBJ2-7; TCRdb gives TRBD2 as the D gene, but with no DNA this cannot be confirmed. This CDR3 comprises 15 residues. Germline CDR1 is SGHRS and CDR2 is YFSETQ. The CDR3 region is CASSLERLAGAEQYF.

The chain recombines TRBV4-1 with TRBJ2-5; TCRdb picks TRBD2, but there is no DNA to check that call. Per germline, CDR1 MGHRA and CDR2 YSYEKL. This CDR3 has 17 amino acids. CDR3 residues: CASSQGRGGSAQETQYF.